The present T cell receptor beta chain was sequenced within a study of a mutant IDH1 vaccine in newly diagnosed glioma. As for the study in general: Treatment recipients were about 62% male and roughly 38% female, and their mean age was around 40 years. Previous treatment comprised radiotherapy, temozolomide, or both, mostly both. Whole-study results and caveats: Whatever changes occurred in top peripheral T cell clonotypes seemed unrelated to pseudoprogression.

A single count supports this clone. No antigen is known for it. The time point is: baseline, week 1 (first vaccination visit). Documented treatment: pre-vaccination baseline after standard-of-care therapy. The study enrolled donors with new WHO grade 3 or 4 IDH1-mutant, ATRX-lost astrocytomas. The protocol was immunoSEQ multiplex PCR, while the TCRdb copy is restricted to in-frame clones and leaves out a portion. The sample carries roughly 19,000 clones, about 85% recorded once. The V segment lost 3 bases and the J segment 7 bases; nucleotides outside the gene matches: 7. Germline V lookup: CDR1 MNHNS, CDR2 SASEGT. The CDR3 spans 17 residues.

V usage is TRBV6-1 and J usage is TRBJ2-1; 15 bases fit TRBD2. This receptor was obtained from a man aged 35 to 55 with glioma. The starting material was PBMCs, obtained from a glioma patient treated with radiotherapy, temozolomide or both. In nucleotides, the CDR3 is TGTGCCAGCAGTGAGCGGACTAGCGGGAGGGCCGGAAATGAGCAGTTCTTC. This encodes CASSERTSGRAGNEQFF.